The sample holds a few counts of the clone carrying this TCR beta chain. Enrolment of Seattle patients took place during active infection, and they were followed longitudinally. Germline CDR1 is SEHNR and CDR2 is FQNEAQ (reference sequence). The CDR3 runs 14 residues. V was trimmed by 8 bases and J by 0 bases, leaving 10 bases between them. This specimen belongs to a study of blood T cell repertoires in COVID-19. About the study: From the United States, Italy and Spain came samples of acute and convalescent COVID-19. T cells, B-cell-depleted T cells, or PBMCs provided the cDNA or gDNA that served as material.

Authors' methods: Reference gene primer amplification gave nucleated cell count estimates. TCRdb's table, derived via immunoSEQ multiplex PCR, lists solely in-frame clones and lacks some. The V and J calls and the clone size are those of that table, but D and trimming were determined from the DNA. The data show 150,000 to 200,000 clones, with approximately 79% seen just once and around 7% held by the top ten. The TCR originated in a middle-aged woman with COVID-19, enrolled during active disease. The source material was peripheral blood. The J gene is TRBJ1-4, the V gene TRBV7-9; D unresolved. CDR3 protein: CASADGATNEKLFF. The CDR3 DNA sequence: TGTGCCAGCGCGGACGGGGCAACTAATGAAAAACTGTTTTTT.